This T cell receptor (beta chain) was documented in a study of human T cells and chemical hapten exposure. Study information: Upper-back patch tests with 0.01% DPC were read at 6 days.

What the library attached to individual cDNA molecules were unique molecular identifiers. MiXCR, applied by TCRdb to the RACE reads, yields one record per CDR3 protein. The data contain 56,000 or so distinct CDR3 sequences, 8.5% to 10% of them seen just once; the ten biggest clones take up 8.5% to 10%. Time point denoted: pre-sensitization, week 0. The sample's treatment: therapeutic diphenylcyclopropenone sensitization with weekly scalp DPC. Unfractionated whole blood yielded total RNA. Blood draws came first, before each patch test. V lost 3 bases and J lost 0, with 9 bases in between. Germline V gene lookup returns CDR1 LNHDA and CDR2 SQIVND (reference sequence). This CDR3 has 15 amino acids.

This receptor was taken from a woman aged 25 to 45 with alopecia areata. Some clones in this sample may be carry-over from other donors' samples. The gene calls are TRBV19 and TRBJ1-5; D remains ambiguous. The sample consisted of whole blood, taken in connection with sensitization to the hapten diphenylcyclopropenone (DPC). This chain's CDR3 is CASSMLGISNQPQHF. CDR3 in DNA: TGTGCCAGTAGTATGTTGGGCATTAGCAATCAGCCCCAGCATTTT.